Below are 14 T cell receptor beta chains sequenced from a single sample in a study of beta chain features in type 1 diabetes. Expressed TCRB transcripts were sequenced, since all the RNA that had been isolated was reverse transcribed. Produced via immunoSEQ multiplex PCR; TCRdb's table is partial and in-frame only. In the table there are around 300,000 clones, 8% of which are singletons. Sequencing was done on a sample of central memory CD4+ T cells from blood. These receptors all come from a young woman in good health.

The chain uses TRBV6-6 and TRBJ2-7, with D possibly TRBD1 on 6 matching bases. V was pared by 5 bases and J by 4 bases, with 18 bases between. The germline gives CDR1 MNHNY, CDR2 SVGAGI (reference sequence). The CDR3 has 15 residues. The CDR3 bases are TGTGCCAGCAGTCCGGACAGTTTCAGAATATACGAGCAGTACGTC. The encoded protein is CASSPDSFRIYEQYV.

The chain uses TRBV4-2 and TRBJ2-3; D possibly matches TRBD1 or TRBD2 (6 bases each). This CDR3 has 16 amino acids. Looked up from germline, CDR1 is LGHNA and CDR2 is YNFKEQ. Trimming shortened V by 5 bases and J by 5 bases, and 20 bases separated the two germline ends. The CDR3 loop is CASSSRETGAGDTQYF. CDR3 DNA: TGTGCCAGCAGCTCGAGAGAGACGGGGGCCGGAGATACGCAGTATTTT.

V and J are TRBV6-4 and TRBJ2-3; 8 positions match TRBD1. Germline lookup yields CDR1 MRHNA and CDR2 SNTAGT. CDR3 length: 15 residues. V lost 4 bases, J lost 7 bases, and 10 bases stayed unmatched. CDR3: CASSVEPGQANTQYF. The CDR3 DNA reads TGTGCCAGCAGTGTAGAACCGGGACAGGCAAATACGCAGTATTTT.

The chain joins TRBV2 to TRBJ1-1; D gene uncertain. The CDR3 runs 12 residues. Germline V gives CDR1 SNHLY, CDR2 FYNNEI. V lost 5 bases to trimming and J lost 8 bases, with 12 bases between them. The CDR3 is CASSLRLEEAFF. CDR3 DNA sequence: TGTGCCAGCAGTCTCCGGCTAGAGGAAGCTTTCTTT.

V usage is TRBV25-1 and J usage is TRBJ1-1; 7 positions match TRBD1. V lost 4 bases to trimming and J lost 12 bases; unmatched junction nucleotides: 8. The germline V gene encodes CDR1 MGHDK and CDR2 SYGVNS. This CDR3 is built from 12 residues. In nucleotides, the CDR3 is TGTGCCAGCAGTGCACCCGAGGGGGCGACTTTCTTT. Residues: CASSAPEGATFF. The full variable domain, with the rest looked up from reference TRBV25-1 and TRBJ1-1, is EADIYQTPRYLVIGTGKKITLECSQTMGHDKMYWYQQDPGMELHLIHYSYGVNSTEKGDLSSESTVSRIRTEHFPLTLESARPSHTSQYLCASSAPEGATFFGQGTRLTVV.

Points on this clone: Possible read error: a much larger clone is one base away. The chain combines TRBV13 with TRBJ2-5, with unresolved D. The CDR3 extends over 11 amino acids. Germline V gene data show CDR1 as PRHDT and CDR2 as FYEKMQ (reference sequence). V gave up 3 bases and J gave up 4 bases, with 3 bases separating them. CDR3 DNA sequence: TGTGCCAGCAGCTTCAGAGAGACCCAGTACTTC. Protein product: CASSFRETQYF.

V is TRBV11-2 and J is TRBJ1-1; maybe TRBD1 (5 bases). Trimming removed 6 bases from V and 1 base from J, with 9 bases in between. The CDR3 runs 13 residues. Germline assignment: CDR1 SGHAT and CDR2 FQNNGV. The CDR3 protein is CASRRQPNTEAFF. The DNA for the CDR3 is TGTGCCAGCAGGAGACAGCCGAACACTGAAGCTTTCTTT.

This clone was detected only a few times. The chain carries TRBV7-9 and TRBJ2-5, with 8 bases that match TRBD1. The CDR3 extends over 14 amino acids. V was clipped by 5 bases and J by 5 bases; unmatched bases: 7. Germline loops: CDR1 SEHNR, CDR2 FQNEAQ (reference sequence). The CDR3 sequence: CASSHGQGMETQYF. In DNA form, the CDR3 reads TGTGCCAGCAGCCATGGACAGGGAATGGAGACCCAGTACTTC.

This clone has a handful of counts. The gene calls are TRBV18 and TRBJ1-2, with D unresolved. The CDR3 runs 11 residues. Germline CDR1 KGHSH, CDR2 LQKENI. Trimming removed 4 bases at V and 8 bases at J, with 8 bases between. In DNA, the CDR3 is TGTGCCAGCTCACAAACAGAGGGCTACACCTTC. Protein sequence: CASSQTEGYTF.

The CDR3 nucleotides are TGTGCCAGTAGTATCGGACAGCACTACACTGAAGCTTTCTTT. Its protein product is CASSIGQHYTEAFF. This chain uses TRBV19 with TRBJ1-1; TRBD1 might be the D (6 bases). The CDR3 totals 14 residues. The V gene's germline CDR1 is LNHDA and CDR2 SQIVND (reference sequence). Trimming took off 3 bases at V and 3 bases at J, with 11 bases between the two ends.

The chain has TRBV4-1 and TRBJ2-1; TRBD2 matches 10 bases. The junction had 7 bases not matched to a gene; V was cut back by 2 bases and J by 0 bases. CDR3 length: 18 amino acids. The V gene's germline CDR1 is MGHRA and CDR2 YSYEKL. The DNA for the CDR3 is TGCGCCAGCAGCCAAAGGAGCCCTAGCGGGAGCTCCTACAATGAGCAGTTCTTC. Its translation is CASSQRSPSGSSYNEQFF.

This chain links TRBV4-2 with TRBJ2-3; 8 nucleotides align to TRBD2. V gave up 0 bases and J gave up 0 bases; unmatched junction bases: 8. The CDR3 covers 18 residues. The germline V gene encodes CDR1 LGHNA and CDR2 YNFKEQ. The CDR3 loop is CASSQEGTSGTSTDTQYF. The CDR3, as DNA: TGTGCCAGCAGCCAAGAGGGGACTAGTGGCACTAGCACAGATACGCAGTATTTT.

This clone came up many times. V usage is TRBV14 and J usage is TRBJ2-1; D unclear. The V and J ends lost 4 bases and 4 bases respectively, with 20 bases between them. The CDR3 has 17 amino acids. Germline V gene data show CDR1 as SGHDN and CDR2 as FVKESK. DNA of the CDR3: TGTGCCAGCAGCCCGTCCCCTACCGTGGCCCTGTACAATGAGCAGTTCTTC. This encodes CASSPSPTVALYNEQFF. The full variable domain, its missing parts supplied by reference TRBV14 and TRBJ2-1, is EAGVTQFPSHSVIEKGQTVTLRCDPISGHDNLYWYRRVMGKEIKFLLHFVKESKQDESGMPNNRFLAERTGGTYSTLKVQPAELEDSGVYFCASSPSPTVALYNEQFFGPGTRLTVL.

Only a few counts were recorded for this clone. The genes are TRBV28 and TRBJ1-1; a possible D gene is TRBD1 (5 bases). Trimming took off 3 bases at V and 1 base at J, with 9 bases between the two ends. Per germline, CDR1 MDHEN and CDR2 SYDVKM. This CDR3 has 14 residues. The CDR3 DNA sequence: TGTGCCAGCAGTTTTCAGGGTTCGAACACTGAAGCTTTCTTT. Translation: CASSFQGSNTEAFF.